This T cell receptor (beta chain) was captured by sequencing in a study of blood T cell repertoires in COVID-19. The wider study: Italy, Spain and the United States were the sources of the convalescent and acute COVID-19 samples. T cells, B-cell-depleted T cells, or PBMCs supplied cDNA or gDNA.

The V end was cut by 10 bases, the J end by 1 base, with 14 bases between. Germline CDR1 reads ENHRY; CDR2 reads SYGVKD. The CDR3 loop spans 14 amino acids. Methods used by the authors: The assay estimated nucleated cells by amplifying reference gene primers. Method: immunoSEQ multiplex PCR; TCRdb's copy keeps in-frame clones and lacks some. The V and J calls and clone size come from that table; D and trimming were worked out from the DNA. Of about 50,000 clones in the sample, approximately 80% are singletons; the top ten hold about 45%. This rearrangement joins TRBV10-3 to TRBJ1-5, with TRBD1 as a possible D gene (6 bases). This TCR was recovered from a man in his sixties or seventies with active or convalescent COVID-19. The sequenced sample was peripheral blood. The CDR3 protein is CATRDGQSNQPQHF. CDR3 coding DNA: TGTGCCACCCGAGACGGACAGAGCAATCAGCCCCAGCATTTT.